A single T cell receptor beta chain is shown here with its context. TCRdb keeps only in-frame clones here, not all; method: immunoSEQ multiplex PCR. The table lists 470,000 or so clones, nearly 90% of them singletons. Per the germline V gene, CDR1 is SGHVS and CDR2 is FQNEAQ. The CDR3 covers 13 residues. With 5 bases clipped from V and 4 bases from J, the junction kept 5 bases outside the gene matches. The sample belongs to a study of blood T cell repertoires in COVID-19. Sequencing used PBMCs or T cells enriched from blood (not recorded which). The sequence was obtained from a young woman with acute COVID-19. The V gene is TRBV7-8, the J gene TRBJ2-7; 7 nucleotides line up with TRBD2. The CDR3 spells CASSRGEGYEQYF. The CDR3 DNA sequence: TGTGCCAGCAGCCGAGGGGAGGGTTACGAGCAGTACTTC.